This entry lists 31 T cell receptor beta chains sequenced from one sample in a study of T cell responses to AZD1222 COVID-19 vaccine. The protocol was immunoSEQ multiplex PCR, while the TCRdb copy is restricted to in-frame clones and leaves out a portion. The sample has approximately 140,000 clones, about 90% seen once. This sample comprised peripheral blood, obtained 28 days after the second AZD1222 dose. Receptor source: an adult who received the AZD1222 COVID-19 vaccine.

The V call is TRBV18, the J call TRBJ2-1; D remains ambiguous. The V gene's germline CDR1 is KGHSH and CDR2 LQKENI. The V and J ends lost 0 bases and 9 bases respectively, with 9 bases between them. The CDR3 totals 13 residues. DNA of the CDR3: TGTGCCAGCTCACCACCGAACGGAGCTGAGCAGTTCTTC. Its protein product is CASSPPNGAEQFF. The full variable domain, with the rest looked up from reference TRBV18 and TRBJ2-1, is NAGVMQNPRHLVRRRGQEARLRCSPMKGHSHVYWYRQLPEEGLKFMVYLQKENIIDESGMPKERFSAEFPKEGPSILRIQQVVRGDSAAYFCASSPPNGAEQFFGPGTRLTVL.

The chain carries TRBV19 and TRBJ1-5; perhaps TRBD1 as D (5 bases). The germline gives CDR1 LNHDA, CDR2 SQIVND (reference sequence). The germline V and J ends were trimmed by 3 bases and 7 bases, with 16 bases remaining between them. This CDR3 has 15 residues. CDR3 nucleotides: TGTGCCAGTAGTATCCTCAGGGATATGGAGCAGCCCCAGCATTTT. This sequence encodes CASSILRDMEQPQHF.

This chain uses TRBV20-1 with TRBJ1-2; D not certain. The ends were cut back, 3 bases at V and 4 bases at J, with 3 bases in the middle. The CDR3 sequence is 10 residues long. From germline, CDR1 is DFQATT and CDR2 SNEGSKA (reference sequence). CDR3 loop: CSARFYGYTF. Written as DNA, the CDR3 is TGCAGTGCTAGGTTCTATGGCTACACCTTC.

The chain uses TRBV4-1 and TRBJ1-1, with D unclear. This CDR3 is built from 13 residues. Germline CDR1 reads MGHRA; CDR2 reads YSYEKL. V dropped 5 bases and J dropped 1 base, with 8 bases sitting between them. The CDR3 loop is CASSTRENTEAFF. The CDR3 nucleotides read TGCGCCAGCAGCACAAGAGAGAACACTGAAGCTTTCTTT.

V gene TRBV4-2 combines with J gene TRBJ1-2; D gene ambiguous. Germline V gives CDR1 LGHNA, CDR2 YNFKEQ. This CDR3 has 11 residues. Trimming left V 0 bases short and J 8 bases short, with 4 bases between. The CDR3 sequence is CASSQEGGYTF. The CDR3 nucleotides are TGTGCCAGCAGCCAAGAGGGCGGCTACACCTTC.

V usage is TRBV28 and J usage is TRBJ2-3; D might be TRBD2 (6 bases). Between the trimmed V and J ends, which lost 4 bases and 1 base, there was a span of 15 bases. The CDR3 spans 16 residues. CDR1 and CDR2 (germline): MDHEN, SYDVKM. The CDR3 is CASSSWTGEGTDTQYF. The CDR3 bases are TGTGCCAGCAGTTCATGGACCGGGGAGGGCACAGATACGCAGTATTTT.

This clone was detected a few times. The chain employs TRBV4-1 and TRBJ1-2; D is uncertain. Trimming took off 2 bases at V and 5 bases at J, with 9 bases between the two ends. The CDR3 spans 13 residues. Germline V gives CDR1 MGHRA, CDR2 YSYEKL. The CDR3 loop is CASSQPQRYGYTF. The CDR3 DNA sequence: TGCGCCAGCAGCCAACCGCAGAGGTATGGCTACACCTTC.

The CDR3 nucleotides read TGTGCCTGGAGTGTATCAGGGTTCAATCAGCCCCAGCATTTT. It is translated as CAWSVSGFNQPQHF. This sequence joins TRBV30 and TRBJ1-5; TRBD1 is a possible D gene (5 bases). The germline V and J ends were trimmed by 0 bases and 3 bases, with 9 bases remaining between them. This CDR3 has 14 residues. Germline V CDR1 and CDR2: GTSNPN, SVGIG (reference sequence).

Notes on this clone: The sample has other DNA sequences that encode this CDR3 too. The rearrangement uses TRBV5-4 and TRBJ1-5; 7 positions match TRBD1. The CDR3 has 14 amino acids. Germline assignment: CDR1 SGHNT and CDR2 YYREEE (reference sequence). The V gene end was trimmed by 4 bases and the J gene end by 4 bases; junction bases not matched to a gene: 5. For the CDR3, the DNA is TGTGCCAGCAGCCTGCAGGGGGTAAATCAGCCCCAGCATTTT. This translates into CASSLQGVNQPQHF.

Only a few counts were recorded for this clone. V gene TRBV27 combines with J gene TRBJ2-1, with 12 nucleotides matching TRBD1. This CDR3 spans 14 amino acids. Germline lookup yields CDR1 MNHEY and CDR2 SMNVEV (reference sequence). With V trimmed by 8 bases and J by 10 bases, 9 bases remained unmatched. In DNA, the CDR3 is TGTGCCAGCCGGCGGGGACAGGGGGCTGAGGAGCAGTTCTTC. Protein product: CASRRGQGAEEQFF.

V is TRBV7-6 and J is TRBJ2-5; D possibly matches TRBD1 or TRBD2 (5 bases each). Trimming cost V 1 base and J 5 bases, with 14 bases left between them. This CDR3 comprises 15 residues. Germline assignment: CDR1 SGHVS and CDR2 FNYEAQ. The CDR3 nucleotides are TGTGCCAGCAGCTTAGGGCAGGGACGGTTTGAGACCCAGTACTTC. Its protein product is CASSLGQGRFETQYF.

The J gene is TRBJ2-1, the V gene TRBV7-9; D call uncertain. CDR3 size: 13 residues. V shed 1 base and J shed 6 bases, with 7 bases lying between them. Germline-derived CDR1 and CDR2 are SEHNR and FQNEAQ (reference sequence). CDR3 sequence reads: CASSLVGFNEQFF. The CDR3 DNA sequence: TGTGCCAGCAGCTTAGTCGGTTTCAATGAGCAGTTCTTC.

The chain joins TRBV11-2 to TRBJ1-1, with D tentatively TRBD1 (5 bases). Germline values: CDR1 SGHAT, CDR2 FQNNGV. This CDR3 comprises 15 residues. V lost 1 base, J lost 10 bases, and 19 bases lay in between. CDR3: CASSLAGTSSKGAFF. The CDR3 DNA sequence: TGTGCCAGCAGCTTAGCCGGGACTTCAAGTAAGGGAGCTTTCTTT.

This chain connects TRBV12-5 to TRBJ2-5; the D is unclear. The CDR3 extends over 15 amino acids. From germline, CDR1 is LGHNT and CDR2 FRNRAP. Trimming removed 1 base from V and 1 base from J, with 10 bases in between. The CDR3: CASGLGASAQETQYF. DNA of the CDR3: TGTGCTAGTGGTTTGGGGGCCTCGGCCCAAGAGACCCAGTACTTC. The variable domain in full, completed from reference TRBV12-5 and TRBJ2-5, reads DARVTQTPRHKVTEMGQEVTMRCQPILGHNTVFWYRQTMMQGLELLAYFRNRAPLDDSGMPKDRFSAEMPDATLATLKIQPSEPRDSAVYFCASGLGASAQETQYFGPGTRLLVL.

This clone has a count of ten or more. The chain has TRBV7-9 and TRBJ1-1, with no clear D. This CDR3 spans 14 amino acids. Deletions cut 4 bases from V and 1 base from J, with 10 bases between. CDR1 is SEHNR and CDR2 is FQNEAQ in the germline V gene (reference sequence). DNA of the CDR3: TGTGCCAGCAGCTCCCGGGCCGCGAACACTGAAGCTTTCTTT. It translates to CASSSRAANTEAFF. Drawing the rest from reference TRBV7-9 and TRBJ1-1, the complete variable domain is DTGVSQNPRHKITKRGQNVTFRCDPISEHNRLYWYRQTLGQGPEFLTYFQNEAQLEKSRLLSDRFSAERPKGSFSTLEIQRTEQGDSAMYLCASSSRAANTEAFFGQGTRLTVV.

The chain joins TRBV2 to TRBJ2-2; D gene uncertain. With 5 bases removed from V and 0 bases from J, the gap between germline ends came to 4 bases. CDR1 is SNHLY, CDR2 FYNNEI, per germline. The CDR3 has 13 amino acids. This CDR3 reads CASSRSNTGELFF. CDR3 bases: TGTGCCAGCAGTAGGTCGAACACCGGGGAGCTGTTTTTT. Looking up the rest from reference TRBV2 and TRBJ2-2 gives the full variable domain: EPEVTQTPSHQVTQMGQEVILRCVPISNHLYFYWYRQILGQKVEFLVSFYNNEISEKSEIFDDQFSVERPDGSNFTLKIRSTKLEDSAMYFCASSRSNTGELFFGEGSRLTVL.

V is TRBV19 and J is TRBJ1-1; D possibly corresponds to TRBD1 (5 bases). The CDR3 runs to 12 residues. Germline V gives CDR1 LNHDA, CDR2 SQIVND (reference sequence). Trimming took 8 bases from V and 0 from J, leaving 7 bases between them. In DNA, the CDR3 is TGTGCCAGTTCAGGGATGAACACTGAAGCTTTCTTT. Encoded protein: CASSGMNTEAFF.

The rearrangement links TRBV3-1 (or the pseudogene TRBV3-2) to TRBJ2-1, with unresolved D. The ends were cut back, 0 bases at V and 1 base at J, with 7 bases in the middle. This CDR3 has 15 amino acids. Germline-derived CDR1 and CDR2 are LGHDT and YNNKEL (reference sequence). DNA of the CDR3: TGTGCCAGCAGCCAAGATGGCGGTTCCTACAATGAGCAGTTCTTC. Amino acids: CASSQDGGSYNEQFF.

The rearrangement joins TRBV3-1 (or the pseudogene TRBV3-2) to TRBJ1-3, with 7 bases that match TRBD1. Germline V gene data show CDR1 as LGHDT and CDR2 as YNNKEL (reference sequence). The CDR3 is 15 residues long. J lost 3 bases, V lost 1 base, and 3 bases had no gene match. The CDR3 bases are TGTGCCAGCAGCCAAGTTGGGACAGTTGGAAACACCATATATTTT. This sequence encodes CASSQVGTVGNTIYF.

This chain joins TRBV12-3 or TRBV12-4 and TRBJ1-5; TRBD1 might be the D (6 bases). V lost 6 bases to trimming and J lost 7 bases, with 13 bases between them. There are 13 residues in the CDR3. For the CDR3, the DNA is TGTGCCAGCAGCCCAGGGGAGCGGCAGCCCCAGCATTTT. Its translation is CASSPGERQPQHF.

J is TRBJ2-7 and V is TRBV15; no clear D gene. There are 13 residues in the CDR3. V lost 0 bases to trimming and J lost 5 bases, with 8 bases between them. Germline loops: CDR1 LNHNV, CDR2 YYDKDF (reference sequence). In DNA, the CDR3 is TGTGCCACCAGCAGAGATTTTGGCGACGAGCAGTACGTC. It encodes CATSRDFGDEQYV.

The V gene is TRBV5-6, the J gene TRBJ1-2; TRBD1 matches at 8 bases. The length of the CDR3 is 16 residues. With V trimmed by 4 bases and J by 5 bases, 13 bases remained unmatched. CDR1 SGHDT and CDR2 YYEEEE come from the germline V gene. The CDR3 protein is CASSLSPGQVGYGYTF. In nucleotides, the CDR3 is TGTGCCAGCAGCCTTAGTCCGGGACAGGTGGGGTATGGCTACACCTTC. Based on the CDR3 plus reference TRBV5-6 and TRBJ1-2, the full variable domain is DAGVTQSPTHLIKTRGQQVTLRCSPKSGHDTVSWYQQALGQGPQFIFQYYEEEERQRGNFPDRFSGHQFPNYSSELNVNALLLGDSALYLCASSLSPGQVGYGYTFGSGTRLTVV.

The chain employs TRBV6-5 and TRBJ2-7; maybe TRBD2 (6 bases). Germline CDR1 is MNHEY and CDR2 is SVGAGI. The CDR3 is 14 amino acids. Trimming stripped 5 bases from V and 7 bases from J, with 18 bases between. The CDR3 sequence is CASSLLGGTGEQYF. DNA for the CDR3: TGTGCCAGCAGTCTCCTTGGGGGGACGGGGGAGCAGTACTTC.

This chain uses TRBV5-1 with TRBJ2-4; 10 bases are a match to TRBD1. Germline CDR1 reads SGHRS; CDR2 reads YFSETQ. This CDR3 is 16 amino acids long. V was pared by 0 bases and J by 6 bases, with 6 bases of the junction left unmatched. The CDR3 nucleotides read TGCGCCAGCAGCTTGGAGGGACAGGGGCATAGAAACATTCAGTACTTC. It is translated as CASSLEGQGHRNIQYF.

This clone has just a few counts. The V call is TRBV9, the J call TRBJ1-1; 7 positions agree with TRBD1. V trimming: 4 bases; J trimming: 4 bases; junction bases outside the gene matches: 10. The CDR3 length is 15 residues. CDR1 is SGDLS and CDR2 is YYNGEE in the germline V gene. CDR3 DNA: TGTGCCAGCAGCCCCTACCAGGGGGGTTTCACTGAAGCTTTCTTT. As protein: CASSPYQGGFTEAFF. The full variable domain, completed using reference TRBV9 and TRBJ1-1, is DSGVTQTPKHLITATGQRVTLRCSPRSGDLSVYWYQQSLDQGLQFLIQYYNGEERAKGNILERFSAQQFPDLHSELNLSSLELGDSALYFCASSPYQGGFTEAFFGQGTRLTVV.

This chain links TRBV6-5 with TRBJ1-5; D possibly corresponds to TRBD1 (6 bases). Trimming left V 5 bases short and J 4 bases short, with 15 bases between. Germline assignment: CDR1 MNHEY and CDR2 SVGAGI. This CDR3 contains 15 residues. CDR3 sequence (DNA): TGTGCCAGCAGTACGGACGGAGGACAGAATCAGCCCCAGCATTTT. This gives the protein CASSTDGGQNQPQHF.

This clone is a singleton in its sample. This chain uses TRBV4-2 with TRBJ1-1; D is uncertain. Trimming removed 1 base from V and 7 bases from J, with 13 bases in between. The CDR3 totals 14 residues. Looked up from germline, CDR1 is LGHNA and CDR2 is YNFKEQ. CDR3 coding DNA: TGTGCCAGCAGCCAAGGATCCAAGTCCGATGAAGCTTTCTTT. Translation gives CASSQGSKSDEAFF.

The V and J genes are TRBV7-2 and TRBJ1-3; maybe TRBD1 (5 bases). Trimming stripped 1 base from V and 2 bases from J, with 6 bases between. Germline values: CDR1 SGHTA, CDR2 FQGNSA. This CDR3 has 14 amino acids. CDR3 bases: TGTGCCAGCAGCTTAGGGGGGGCTGGAAACACCATATATTTT. Its protein product is CASSLGGAGNTIYF. The whole variable domain, filled in from reference TRBV7-2 and TRBJ1-3, reads GAGVSQSPSNKVTEKGKDVELRCDPISGHTALYWYRQSLGQGLEFLIYFQGNSAPDKSGLPSDRFSAERTGGSVSTLTIQRTQQEDSAVYLCASSLGGAGNTIYFGEGSWLTVV.

Comments on this clone: Other DNA sequences in the sample encode the same CDR3. V and J are TRBV28 and TRBJ1-6; D unresolved. V lost 4 bases, J lost 0 bases, and 10 bases lay in between. In germline, CDR1 is MDHEN, CDR2 SYDVKM. The CDR3 totals 16 residues. The CDR3 region is CASSSQTSSYNSPLHF. The CDR3, as DNA: TGTGCCAGCAGTTCCCAGACTAGCTCCTATAATTCACCCCTCCACTTT.

V usage is TRBV23-1 and J usage is TRBJ1-5; D gene unclear. TRBV23-1 is reported as an ORF; its role is uncertain. The length of the CDR3 is 13 residues. Trimming took 2 bases from V and 5 from J, leaving 7 bases between them. The CDR3 sequence is CASSQAYHQPQHF. DNA of the CDR3: TGCGCCAGCAGTCAAGCCTATCATCAGCCCCAGCATTTT.

The chain combines TRBV15 with TRBJ2-1; a weak D match, TRBD1 (6 bases). V lost 3 bases to trimming and J lost 4 bases, with 10 bases between them. In germline, CDR1 is LNHNV, CDR2 YYDKDF (reference sequence). The CDR3 is 14 residues long. The CDR3 coding sequence is TGTGCCACCAGCAGCTTGGACAGATACAATGAGCAGTTCTTC. Amino acids: CATSSLDRYNEQFF.